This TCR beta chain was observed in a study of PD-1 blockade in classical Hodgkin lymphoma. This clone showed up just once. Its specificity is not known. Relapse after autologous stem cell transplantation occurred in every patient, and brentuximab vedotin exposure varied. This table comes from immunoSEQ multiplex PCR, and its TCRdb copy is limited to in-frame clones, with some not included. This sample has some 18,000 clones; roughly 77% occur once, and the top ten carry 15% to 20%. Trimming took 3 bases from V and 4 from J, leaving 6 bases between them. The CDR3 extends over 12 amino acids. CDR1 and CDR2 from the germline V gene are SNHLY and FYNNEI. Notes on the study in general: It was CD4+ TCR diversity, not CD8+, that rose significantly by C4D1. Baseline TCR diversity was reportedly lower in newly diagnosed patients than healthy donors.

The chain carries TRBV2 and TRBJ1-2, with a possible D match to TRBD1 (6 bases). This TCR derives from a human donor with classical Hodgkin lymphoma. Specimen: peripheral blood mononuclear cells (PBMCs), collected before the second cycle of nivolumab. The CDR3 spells CASSDRGYGYTF. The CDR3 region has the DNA TGTGCCAGCAGTGACAGGGGCTATGGCTACACCTTC.